The 23 T cell receptor beta chains in this list originate from one sample, sequenced in a study of cytomegalovirus exposure and HLA in healthy donors. The PCR employed 60 Vbeta primers together with 13 Jbeta primers. Produced via immunoSEQ multiplex PCR; TCRdb's table is partial and in-frame only. The top ten clones hold roughly 6% of a sample with under 150,000 clones, around three quarters of them seen once. What was sequenced was PBMCs. The receptors here all came from a woman aged 40 to 50 in good health and CMV-seropositive.

This clone was seen a handful of times. The rearrangement uses TRBV7-6 and TRBJ2-1; 13 bases line up with TRBD2. Per the germline V gene, CDR1 is SGHVS and CDR2 is FNYEAQ. V lost 5 bases to trimming and J lost 7 bases; unmatched junction nucleotides: 5. CDR3 length: 15 amino acids. This chain's CDR3 is CASSPGTSGMNEQFF. In DNA, the CDR3 is TGTGCCAGCAGCCCCGGGACTAGCGGGATGAATGAGCAGTTCTTC.

This rearrangement joins TRBV6-5 to TRBJ2-5; tentatively, D is TRBD2 (5 bases). The germline V and J ends were trimmed by 8 bases and 2 bases, with 18 bases remaining between them. The CDR3 loop spans 15 amino acids. Germline V gene data show CDR1 as MNHEY and CDR2 as SVGAGI. The CDR3, as DNA: TGTGCCAGCCGGCCGGACTCAGTCTGGCAAGAGACCCAGTACTTC. Translated, it gives CASRPDSVWQETQYF.

The V and J genes are TRBV10-2 and TRBJ2-3, with 10 bases lining up with TRBD2. Germline V gene sequence: CDR1 WSHSY, CDR2 SAAADI. Germline trimming cut 7 bases from V and 0 bases from J; bases unmatched to any gene: 13. This CDR3 contains 18 residues. The DNA of the CDR3 is TGCGCCAGCATGGGACGGACTAGCGGCCCTCTTAGCACAGATACGCAGTATTTT. Its protein product is CASMGRTSGPLSTDTQYF.

The chain combines TRBV10-3 with TRBJ2-5, with 8 bases lining up with TRBD2. The CDR3 runs to 14 residues. The ends lost 10 bases at V and 5 bases at J; junction bases unmatched: 12. CDR1 and CDR2 from the germline V gene are ENHRY and SYGVKD. The CDR3 reads CATRSGSSGETQYF. CDR3 DNA: TGTGCCACCCGAAGCGGGAGCTCCGGGGAGACCCAGTACTTC.

This clone occurred once. J is TRBJ2-3 and V is TRBV7-9; 10 bases are shared with TRBD2. The CDR3 totals 16 residues. V trimming: 2 bases; J trimming: 6 bases; junction bases outside the gene matches: 8. Germline assignment: CDR1 SEHNR and CDR2 FQNEAQ (reference sequence). In DNA, the CDR3 is TGTGCCAGCAGCTTAAAGGGTAGCGGGAGGCCGGATACGCAGTATTTT. Translation: CASSLKGSGRPDTQYF. Full variable domain (outside the CDR3, taken from reference TRBV7-9 and TRBJ2-3): DTGVSQNPRHKITKRGQNVTFRCDPISEHNRLYWYRQTLGQGPEFLTYFQNEAQLEKSRLLSDRFSAERPKGSFSTLEIQRTEQGDSAMYLCASSLKGSGRPDTQYFGPGTRLTVL.

The chain joins TRBV5-1 to TRBJ1-2; TRBD1 agrees at 9 bases. The CDR3 spans 14 residues. J gave up 4 bases and V 4 bases, and 5 bases lay outside the gene matches. CDR1 and CDR2 (germline): SGHRS, YFSETQ. CDR3 DNA sequence: TGCGCCAGCAGCCCGGAGGGACAGGGCTATGGCTACACCTTC. This encodes CASSPEGQGYGYTF.

V and J are TRBV6-5 and TRBJ1-4; 8 positions match TRBD1. This CDR3 contains 15 residues. Germline-derived CDR1 and CDR2 are MNHEY and SVGAGI. V lost 7 bases and J lost 5; bases outside the gene matches: 9. The CDR3 protein is CASMGRQGRNEKLFF. CDR3 nucleotides: TGTGCCAGCATGGGAAGACAGGGGCGCAATGAAAAACTGTTTTTT.

This chain links TRBV5-1 with TRBJ2-1; D is possibly TRBD2 (5 bases). Germline V gene data show CDR1 as SGHRS and CDR2 as YFSETQ. CDR3 size: 15 residues. Trimming took 0 bases from V and 3 from J, leaving 10 bases between them. The CDR3 spells CASSLGVAGYNEQFF. The CDR3, as DNA: TGCGCCAGCAGCTTGGGCGTGGCGGGCTACAATGAGCAGTTCTTC.

The chain uses TRBV6-1 and TRBJ2-1; 9 nucleotides match TRBD1. The CDR3 spans 15 residues. The V gene end was trimmed by 6 bases and the J gene end by 9 bases; junction bases not matched to a gene: 12. Germline V lookup: CDR1 MNHNS, CDR2 SASEGT. The CDR3 coding sequence is TGTGCCAGCAGAACCGGGACAGGGTATCTTGGTGAGCAGTTCTTC. It is translated as CASRTGTGYLGEQFF.

The rearrangement joins TRBV28 to TRBJ2-6, with TRBD1 matching over 8 bases. CDR3 size: 15 residues. CDR1 and CDR2 (germline): MDHEN, SYDVKM. J gave up 2 bases and V 6 bases, and 3 bases lay outside the gene matches. The CDR3, as DNA: TGTGCCAGCAGGCGGACAGGGACTGGGGCCAACGTCCTGACTTTC. It translates to CASRRTGTGANVLTF.

The rearrangement uses TRBV6-1 and TRBJ1-2, with TRBD1 matching over 7 bases. V gave up 6 bases and J gave up 4 bases; unmatched junction bases: 5. The CDR3 has 13 residues. Germline V gives CDR1 MNHNS, CDR2 SASEGT. The CDR3 DNA reads TGTGCCAGCAGCCCTGGACAGGCCTATGGCTACACCTTC. Its translation is CASSPGQAYGYTF.

This chain links TRBV28 with TRBJ1-1, with D perhaps matching TRBD1 (6 bases). Germline lookup yields CDR1 MDHEN and CDR2 SYDVKM. The CDR3 sequence is 15 residues long. Trimming cost V 3 bases and J 0 bases, with 11 bases left between them. This CDR3 reads CASSLGGGMNTEAFF. CDR3 DNA sequence: TGTGCCAGCAGTTTGGGCGGGGGCATGAACACTGAAGCTTTCTTT.

This clone was detected only a few times. The V and J genes are TRBV6-5 and TRBJ1-1; D gene ambiguous. Trimming pared 5 bases from V and 11 bases from J, leaving 18 bases between. The CDR3 consists of 13 residues. From germline, CDR1 is MNHEY and CDR2 SVGAGI. The CDR3 loop is CASSENGGVPAFF. CDR3 bases: TGTGCCAGCAGTGAAAATGGCGGGGTACCCGCTTTCTTT.

This rearrangement joins TRBV13 to TRBJ2-7, with 8 bases matching TRBD2. V lost 6 bases, J lost 0 bases, and 7 bases stayed unmatched. Germline V gene sequence: CDR1 PRHDT, CDR2 FYEKMQ (reference sequence). The CDR3 totals 15 residues. The CDR3 protein is CASRPRLANSYEQYF. The DNA of the CDR3 is TGTGCCAGCAGACCCAGACTAGCGAACTCCTACGAGCAGTACTTC.

The table lists this clone with a few counts. V and J are TRBV5-1 and TRBJ2-2; TRBD1 aligns across 11 bases. CDR1 SGHRS and CDR2 YFSETQ come from the germline V gene. Germline trimming cut 3 bases from V and 7 bases from J; bases unmatched to any gene: 2. This CDR3 comprises 14 residues. The CDR3 region is CASSWTGGIGELFF. In DNA form, the CDR3 reads TGCGCCAGCAGCTGGACAGGGGGCATCGGGGAGCTGTTTTTT.

This clone has a single count. The CDR3 loop reads CASSNHGTGETQYF. The DNA of the CDR3 is TGTGCCAGCAGCAACCACGGAACCGGGGAGACCCAGTACTTC. This chain uses TRBV25-1 with TRBJ2-5; no clear D gene. The CDR3 length is 14 residues. Germline assignment: CDR1 MGHDK and CDR2 SYGVNS. V was cut by 6 bases and J by 5 bases, with 16 bases left in between.

The chain joins TRBV7-6 to TRBJ2-7; TRBD2 aligns across 10 bases. Germline CDR1 is SGHVS and CDR2 is FNYEAQ. V dropped 1 base and J dropped 6; count of bases not matched to a gene: 9. This CDR3 is built from 16 residues. CDR3: CASSLVAGGGVIEQYF. As DNA, the CDR3 is TGTGCCAGCAGCTTAGTAGCGGGAGGAGGGGTTATCGAGCAGTACTTC.

The chain carries TRBV10-3 and TRBJ1-4; TRBD1 aligns across 8 bases. J gave up 6 bases and V 3 bases, and 6 bases lay outside the gene matches. Per the germline V gene, CDR1 is ENHRY and CDR2 is SYGVKD. There are 15 residues in the CDR3. This CDR3 is CAISDPDRGDEKLFF. Written as DNA, the CDR3 is TGTGCCATCAGTGACCCAGACAGGGGTGATGAAAAACTGTTTTTT.

The rearrangement uses TRBV9 and TRBJ2-6, with 7 bases identical to TRBD2. This CDR3 has 18 residues. Germline values: CDR1 SGDLS, CDR2 YYNGEE. The V and J ends lost 0 bases and 1 base, in that order; junction bases with no gene match: 7. In nucleotides, the CDR3 is TGTGCCAGCAGCGTAGTACCCCCCGGGGGGTCTGGGGCCAACGTCCTGACTTTC. Its translation is CASSVVPPGGSGANVLTF.

The rearrangement links TRBV9 to TRBJ1-5, with 7 bases aligning to TRBD1. This CDR3 contains 15 residues. V trimming: 0 bases; J trimming: 3 bases; junction bases outside the gene matches: 3. Germline CDR1 and CDR2: SGDLS and YYNGEE. In DNA form, the CDR3 reads TGTGCCAGCAGCGTAGGGGGACAGATCAATCAGCCCCAGCATTTT. Protein product: CASSVGGQINQPQHF.

This clone was detected only once. This rearrangement joins TRBV27 to TRBJ2-7, with 9 bases that match TRBD2. V was clipped by 3 bases and J by 0 bases; unmatched bases: 6. CDR3 length equals 16 residues. In germline, CDR1 is MNHEY, CDR2 SMNVEV (reference sequence). The CDR3 coding sequence is TGTGCCAGCAGTTTCTCTAGCGGGGAGAGCTCCTACGAGCAGTACTTC. As protein: CASSFSSGESSYEQYF.

J is TRBJ2-3 and V is TRBV18, with 10 bases lining up with TRBD1. CDR1 KGHSH and CDR2 LQKENI come from the germline V gene. V was clipped by 3 bases and J by 2 bases; unmatched bases: 5. CDR3 size: 16 residues. CDR3 protein: CASSPFGTGVTDTQYF. Written as DNA, the CDR3 is TGTGCCAGCTCACCTTTTGGGACAGGGGTCACAGATACGCAGTATTTT. Filled out from reference TRBV18 and TRBJ2-3, the complete variable domain reads NAGVMQNPRHLVRRRGQEARLRCSPMKGHSHVYWYRQLPEEGLKFMVYLQKENIIDESGMPKERFSAEFPKEGPSILRIQQVVRGDSAAYFCASSPFGTGVTDTQYFGPGTRLTVL.

This chain joins TRBV6-6 and TRBJ1-2, with D perhaps matching TRBD1 (6 bases). This CDR3 region has 15 residues. CDR1 and CDR2 (germline): MNHNY, SVGAGI (reference sequence). Trimming removed 5 bases from V and 8 bases from J, with 21 bases in between. The CDR3 loop is CASSHTARGASGYTF. CDR3 bases: TGTGCCAGCAGTCATACCGCCCGGGGGGCTAGCGGCTACACCTTC.